This is a list of T cell receptor beta chains from one sample in a study of CD8+CD57+ T cells in acquired aplastic anemia. Via MiXCR, TCRdb re-called the reads, giving one row per CDR3 protein. The sample lists about 200,000 distinct CDR3 sequences; 65% were seen once. Sequencing input: sorted CD4+, CD8+, or CD8+CD57+ T cells (not recorded which) from PBMCs. These receptors were obtained from a human donor with aplastic anemia. The CDR3 runs from the conserved cysteine through the conserved F or W. A D gene is named only where the DNA matches it firmly. Some rows mark clone size as missing; the rest say once, few, many or name a class of expanded clone.

TRBV10-3	.	TRBD1	TRBJ2-3	CAISEMPTGRTDTQYF	TGTGCCATCAGTGAAATGCCGACAGGGCGCACAGATACGCAGTATTTT
TRBV5-1	large	TRBD1	TRBJ1-1	CASRSGQGGVTEAFF	TGCGCCAGCAGGTCCGGACAGGGGGGGGTTACTGAAGCTTTCTTT
TRBV29-1	.	.	TRBJ1-3	CSARGSGNTIYF	TGCAGCGCCCGGGGCTCTGGAAACACCATATATTTT
TRBV7-6	.	.	TRBJ2-1	CASSLVGSLETYNEQFF	TGTGCCAGCAGCTTAGTCGGCTCACTAGAGACCTACAATGAGCAGTTCTTC
TRBV24-1	few	.	TRBJ2-1	CATSGAPPDEQFF	TGTGCCACCAGTGGCGCCCCGCCCGATGAGCAGTTCTTC
TRBV2	few	TRBD2	TRBJ2-7	CASSEAASGWYEQYF	TGTGCCAGCAGTGAGGCGGCTAGCGGGTGGTACGAGCAGTACTTC
TRBV7-3	many	.	TRBJ2-2	CASSFLGGELFF	TGTGCCAGCAGCTTTCTAGGAGGGGAGCTGTTTTTT
TRBV4-3	.	.	TRBJ2-2	CASSQEPRAWTGELFF	TGCGCCAGCAGCCAAGAACCGAGGGCTTGGACCGGGGAGCTGTTTTTT
TRBV5-1	.	TRBD1	TRBJ2-3	CASSHRGRGTDTQYF	TGTGCCAGCAGCCACAGGGGGCGCGGGACAGATACGCAGTATTTT
TRBV5-4	.	.	TRBJ2-5	CASSSPRGSETQYF	TGTGCCAGCAGCTCCCCACGGGGTAGCGAGACCCAGTACTTC
TRBV20-1	.	TRBD1	TRBJ1-5	CSAFDRGLGQPQHF	TGCAGTGCTTTTGACAGGGGGCTTGGTCAGCCCCAGCATTTT
TRBV7-9	.	TRBD1	TRBJ1-1	CASGQETEAFF	TGTGCCAGCGGACAGGAGACTGAAGCTTTCTTT
TRBV2	.	TRBD1	TRBJ2-5	CASSVGTGIKTQYF	TGTGCCAGCAGTGTAGGGACAGGGATAAAGACCCAGTACTTC
TRBV19	.	.	TRBJ1-2	CASSMSRNYGYTF	TGTGCCAGTAGTATGTCTCGGAACTATGGCTACACCTTC
TRBV7-8	.	.	TRBJ1-3	CASSLAGTGNTIYF	TGTGCCAGCAGCTTAGCAGGGACGGGAAACACCATATATTTT
TRBV27	.	TRBD2	TRBJ2-1	CASSKGWGGAYNEQFF	TGTGCCAGCAGTAAGGGGTGGGGAGGGGCTTACAATGAGCAGTTCTTC
TRBV2	once	.	TRBJ2-7	CAITPLVDYEQYF	TGTGCCATCACCCCCCTCGTCGACTACGAGCAGTACTTC
TRBV20-1	.	TRBD1	TRBJ1-6	CSARDSVGQGNSPLHF	TGCAGTGCTAGAGATAGTGTAGGACAGGGGAATTCACCCCTCCACTTT
TRBV7-9	.	.	TRBJ2-7	CASSIGDFSYEQYF	TGTGCCAGCAGCATAGGCGACTTCTCCTACGAGCAGTACTTC
TRBV20-1	.	.	TRBJ2-1	CSARGDLDEQFF	TGCAGTGCTAGAGGGGATCTGGATGAGCAGTTCTTC
TRBV19	.	TRBD1	TRBJ2-3	CASKPGGADTQYF	TGTGCCAGTAAACCAGGGGGCGCAGATACGCAGTATTTT
TRBV5-8	once	TRBD1	TRBJ1-4	CASTSDRGRKLFF	TGTGCCAGCACCTCGGACAGGGGGCGAAAACTGTTTTTT
TRBV5-1	.	TRBD1	TRBJ2-3	CAGTRDRGTDTQYF	TGCGCCGGCACCCGGGACAGGGGCACAGATACGCAGTATTTT
TRBV15	few	TRBD1	TRBJ1-6	CATSSAGTGESPLHF	TGTGCCACCAGCAGCGCCGGGACAGGGGAGTCACCCCTCCACTTT
TRBV2	.	TRBD1	TRBJ2-7	CASSRTGPQLGGQYF	TGTGCCAGCAGCCGGACAGGGCCCCAACTGGGTGGGCAGTACTTC
TRBV29-1	.	.	TRBJ2-1	CSLRESSYNEQFF	TGCAGCCTGAGGGAGAGCTCCTACAATGAGCAGTTCTTC
TRBV10-3	.	.	TRBJ2-1	CAISEGPGDAYNEQFF	TGTGCCATCAGTGAAGGGCCAGGCGATGCCTACAATGAGCAGTTCTTC
TRBV19	.	TRBD1	TRBJ1-1	CASTVRQGRNTEAFF	TGTGCCAGTACCGTGAGACAGGGAAGGAACACTGAAGCTTTCTTT
TRBV20-1	.	TRBD1	TRBJ1-2	CSARRGQANYGYTF	TGCAGTGCTAGAAGGGGACAGGCTAACTATGGCTACACCTTC
TRBV24-1	.	TRBD1	TRBJ1-5	CATSDRGYQPQHF	TGTGCCACCAGTGACAGGGGGTATCAGCCCCAGCATTTT
TRBV19	.	.	TRBJ1-1	CASSIHIWGGGRNTEAFF	TGTGCCAGTAGTATCCATATATGGGGAGGCGGAAGGAACACTGAAGCTTTCTTT
TRBV5-5	.	.	TRBJ2-7	CASSWGTSYEQYF	TGTGCCAGCAGCTGGGGGACGTCCTACGAGCAGTACTTC
TRBV9	.	.	TRBJ2-7	CASSPQGLTYEQYF	TGTGCCAGCAGCCCCCAGGGGCTAACCTACGAGCAGTACTTC
TRBV7-9	.	.	TRBJ1-2	CASSLKGDYGYTF	TGTGCCAGCAGCTTAAAAGGAGACTATGGCTACACCTTC
TRBV20-1	.	.	TRBJ1-1	CSARHSGEGTEAFF	TGCAGTGCTAGACACTCTGGGGAGGGCACTGAAGCTTTCTTT
TRBV7-2	.	.	TRBJ1-3	CASSHLWSGNTIYF	TGTGCCAGCAGCCATCTATGGTCTGGAAACACCATATATTTT
TRBV19	.	.	TRBJ2-7	CASSIHPLTASYEQYF	TGTGCCAGTAGTATACATCCGCTGACAGCTTCCTACGAGCAGTACTTC
TRBV19	.	.	TRBJ1-2	CASSIEPRGHYGYTF	TGTGCCAGTAGTATAGAGCCCCGGGGCCACTATGGCTACACCTTC
TRBV10-3	few	.	TRBJ2-1	CAISDPTRNEQFF	TGTGCCATCAGTGACCCAACCCGGAATGAGCAGTTCTTC
TRBV24-1	.	TRBD1	TRBJ2-1	CATSDGDRVSNEQFF	TGTGCCACCAGTGATGGGGACAGGGTATCCAATGAGCAGTTCTTC
TRBV7-9	.	.	TRBJ1-1	CAIIRRRNTEAFF	TGTGCCATCATACGGCGGAGGAACACTGAAGCTTTCTTT
TRBV12-3/TRBV12-4	many	TRBD1	TRBJ2-1	CASSGALGQGAYNEQFF	TGTGCCAGCAGTGGGGCTCTAGGACAGGGGGCCTACAATGAGCAGTTCTTC
TRBV13	.	.	TRBJ2-3	CASSSQGYTDTQYF	TGTGCCAGCAGCTCGCAGGGGTACACAGATACGCAGTATTTT
TRBV24-1	.	TRBD2	TRBJ2-1	CATSDTSLAGGIKQFF	TGTGCCACCAGTGACACTTCACTAGCGGGAGGGATTAAGCAGTTCTTC
TRBV29-1	.	.	TRBJ1-2	CSVVTGPYGYTF	TGCAGCGTGGTGACAGGCCCCTATGGCTACACCTTC
TRBV20-1	.	TRBD1	TRBJ1-1	CSANRGMNTEAFF	TGCAGTGCGAACAGGGGGATGAACACTGAAGCTTTCTTT
TRBV5-1	.	TRBD1	TRBJ1-2	CASSLDRGLGYTF	TGCGCCAGCAGCTTAGACAGGGGGCTTGGCTACACCTTC
TRBV10-3	few	TRBD2	TRBJ2-7	CAISESWLAGGEPGEQYF	TGTGCCATCAGTGAGTCGTGGTTAGCGGGGGGGGAGCCGGGCGAGCAGTACTTC
TRBV4-1	.	TRBD2	TRBJ2-1	CASSLRGTSGGATEQFF	TGCGCCAGCAGCCTGAGAGGCACTAGCGGGGGGGCCACAGAGCAGTTCTTC
TRBV9	.	.	TRBJ1-6	CASSVEGRSLSPLHF	TGTGCCAGCAGCGTAGAGGGCAGGTCACTATCACCCCTCCACTTT
TRBV9	.	TRBD1	TRBJ1-1	CASSPKGAMGTEAFF	TGTGCCAGCAGCCCGAAGGGGGCTATGGGTACTGAAGCTTTCTTT
TRBV29-1	.	.	TRBJ2-5	CSVQQGFQETQYF	TGCAGCGTCCAACAGGGATTTCAAGAGACCCAGTACTTC
TRBV5-1	many	.	TRBJ2-7	CASSLANTSGATYEQYF	TGCGCCAGCAGCTTGGCCAATACGAGCGGAGCAACCTACGAGCAGTACTTC
TRBV20-1	many	TRBD1	TRBJ1-4	CSARDSSTNEKLFF	TGCAGTGCAAGGGACAGTTCAACTAATGAAAAACTGTTTTTT